This T cell receptor (beta chain) originates from a study of shared clonotypes between healthy human individuals. The assay was carried out at the deep level. Profiling relied on immunoSEQ multiplex PCR, and the TCRdb table lists in-frame clones only, not all of them. The sample includes roughly 700,000 clones, approximately 79% of them seen just once. V gave up 5 bases and J gave up 1 base, with 8 bases separating them. The CDR3 covers 13 residues. Germline V gene lookup returns CDR1 MNHEY and CDR2 SVGAGI. It was into CD45RA+ naive and CD45RA-negative memory subsets that the CD4+ cells were split. This chain links TRBV6-5 with TRBJ1-1; D is ambiguous. What was sequenced was memory CD4+ T cells sorted from blood. Subset indicated: CD45RA-negative fraction. The sequence was collected from a woman in her 30s in good health. The CDR3 sequence: CASSEVRNTEAFF. As DNA, the CDR3 is TGTGCCAGCAGTGAAGTAAGGAACACTGAAGCTTTCTTT.